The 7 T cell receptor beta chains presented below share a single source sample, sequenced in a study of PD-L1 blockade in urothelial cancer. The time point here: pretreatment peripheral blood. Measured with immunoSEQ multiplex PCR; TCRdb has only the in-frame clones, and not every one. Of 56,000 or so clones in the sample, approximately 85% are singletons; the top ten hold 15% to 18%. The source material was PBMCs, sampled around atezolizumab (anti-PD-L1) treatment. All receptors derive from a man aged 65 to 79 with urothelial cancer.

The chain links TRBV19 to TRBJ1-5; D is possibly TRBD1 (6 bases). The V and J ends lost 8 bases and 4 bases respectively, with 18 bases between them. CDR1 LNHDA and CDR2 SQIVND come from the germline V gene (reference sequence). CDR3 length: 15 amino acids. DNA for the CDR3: TGTGCCAGTCGAGCGAGCGACAGGAGGAATCAGCCCCAGCATTTT. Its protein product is CASRASDRRNQPQHF.

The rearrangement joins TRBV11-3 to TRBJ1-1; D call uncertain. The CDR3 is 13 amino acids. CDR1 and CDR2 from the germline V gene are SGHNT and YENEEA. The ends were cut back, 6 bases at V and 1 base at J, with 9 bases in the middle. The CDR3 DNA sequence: TGTGCCAGCAGTCTGACTGCGAACACTGAAGCTTTCTTT. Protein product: CASSLTANTEAFF.

The CDR3: CASRSPGTDYGYTF. The CDR3 DNA sequence: TGCGCCAGCCGTTCCCCTGGGACAGACTATGGCTACACCTTC. The chain links TRBV5-1 to TRBJ1-2, with 7 bases fitting TRBD1. Trimming removed 7 bases from V and 3 bases from J; junction bases left unmatched: 9. CDR1 and CDR2 (germline): SGHRS, YFSETQ. CDR3 size: 14 residues.

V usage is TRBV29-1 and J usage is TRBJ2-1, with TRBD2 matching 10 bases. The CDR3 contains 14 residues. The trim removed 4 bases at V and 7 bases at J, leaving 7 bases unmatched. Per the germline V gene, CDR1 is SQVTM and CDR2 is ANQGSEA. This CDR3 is CSVGVASGSNEQFF. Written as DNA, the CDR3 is TGCAGCGTTGGGGTGGCTAGCGGGAGTAATGAGCAGTTCTTC.

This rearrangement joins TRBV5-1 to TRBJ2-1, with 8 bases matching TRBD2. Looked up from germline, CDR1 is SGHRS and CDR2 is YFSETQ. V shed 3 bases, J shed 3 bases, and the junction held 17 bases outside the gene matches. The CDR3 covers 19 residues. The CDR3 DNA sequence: TGCGCCAGCAGCTCTTTACGCGGCCCGGGACTAGTGGGCTACAATGAGCAGTTCTTC. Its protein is CASSSLRGPGLVGYNEQFF.

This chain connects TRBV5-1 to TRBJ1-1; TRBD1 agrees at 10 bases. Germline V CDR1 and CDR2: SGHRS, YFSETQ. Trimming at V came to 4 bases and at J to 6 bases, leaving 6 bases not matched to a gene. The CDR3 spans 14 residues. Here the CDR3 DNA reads TGCGCCAGCAGCACCGGACAGGGGGGGGCTGAAGCTTTCTTT. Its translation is CASSTGQGGAEAFF. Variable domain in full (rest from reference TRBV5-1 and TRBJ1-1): KAGVTQTPRYLIKTRGQQVTLSCSPISGHRSVSWYQQTPGQGLQFLFEYFSETQRNKGNFPGRFSGRQFSNSRSEMNVSTLELGDSALYLCASSTGQGGAEAFFGQGTRLTVV.

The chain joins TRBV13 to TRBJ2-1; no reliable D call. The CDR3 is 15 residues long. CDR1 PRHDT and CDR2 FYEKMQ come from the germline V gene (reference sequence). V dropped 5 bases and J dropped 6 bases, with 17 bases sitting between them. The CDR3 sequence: CASSPTNGSFNEQFF. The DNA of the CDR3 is TGTGCCAGCAGCCCAACTAACGGGTCTTTCAATGAGCAGTTCTTC.